This T cell receptor beta chain was sequenced in a study of regulatory T cells in long-lasting Graves disease. General study findings and limits: Peripheral blood, not thyroid tissue, was the sole material studied. Newly diagnosed disease favored TRBV20-1 and TRBJ2-1 over persistent disease.

Arm-PCR with iRepertoire HTBI primers amplified the CDR3 regions for these TCR beta libraries. One entry per CDR3 protein, called by TCRdb with MiXCR from the multiplex PCR reads. This sample carries 300,000 to 400,000 distinct CDR3 sequences, 15% to 20% of them seen once, and the ten largest clones take about 39%. Time point specified: newly diagnosed GD, antithyroid drugs for less than 3 months. RNA from PBMCs was the source of the TCR library. This clonotype has a count of ten or more. The antigen is undetermined. V was pared by 4 bases and J by 6 bases, with 17 bases between. Germline V lookup: CDR1 SGDLS, CDR2 YYNGEE. This CDR3 has 14 residues.

The source was peripheral blood mononuclear cells (PBMCs), collected at new diagnosis, from a patient treated with antithyroid drugs. This clonotype originated in a female donor with Graves disease. The rearrangement uses TRBV9 and TRBJ2-7; D unclear. The CDR3 bases are TGTGCCAGCAGCCCTGGACCAGCTTTCGGCGAGCAGTACTTC. Residues: CASSPGPAFGEQYF.